A single TCR beta chain is shown here with its context. This record comes from a study of shared clonotypes between healthy human individuals. Naive CD8 cells lacked CD45RO, underwent positive selection for CCR7 and left out terminally differentiated effector memory CD45RA+ cells. The data were produced by immunoSEQ multiplex PCR, yet TCRdb's version contains in-frame clones alone and is incomplete. The table has some 2,000,000 clones, less than 95% seen once; the top ten hold 1% to 1.3%. Sample: naive CD8+ T cells sorted from blood. This TCR derives from a man aged 18 to 35 in good health.

CDR3 nucleotides: TGTGCCAGCAGCTTGGAATTCCGGGGGGCGATCTCTGGAAACACCATATATTTT. Its translation is CASSLEFRGAISGNTIYF. The genes are TRBV5-4 and TRBJ1-3; TRBD1 might be the D (6 bases). V lost 0 bases and J lost 0, with 16 bases in between. The CDR3 contains 18 residues. CDR1 SGHNT and CDR2 YYREEE come from the germline V gene (reference sequence).